These 7 T cell receptor beta chains share one sample of origin, sequenced in a study of CD8 T cells in Susac syndrome (dated by TCRdb to the late 2010s). The library was prepared using the immunoSEQ multiplex PCR assay. RNA was extracted with the RNeasy kit and roughly 0.5 to 1 ug was reverse transcribed using random hexamers. TCRdb trimmed the raw reads at Q25, called clones with MiXCR and kept productive beta chains. Each CDR3 protein gets just one entry, which takes the most common genes and DNA from the rows behind it. Counted in this sample were almost 450,000 distinct CDR3 sequences; more than 80% of them appeared once. 0.12% of the sample is in the top ten clones. The sequenced sample was CD8+ T cells from PBMCs. Every receptor here comes from a human donor with multiple sclerosis.

CDR3 region: CASSPGGRTGVSYEQYF. The CDR3 DNA sequence: TGCGCCAGCAGCCCGGGGGGGAGGACAGGAGTCTCCTACGAGCAGTACTTC. J is TRBJ2-7 and V is TRBV4-1; possibly TRBD2 for D (8 bases). The CDR3 consists of 17 residues. V was trimmed by 4 bases and J by 0 bases, leaving 19 bases between them. Germline V lookup: CDR1 MGHRA, CDR2 YSYEKL.

This clonotype has only a few counts. This chain joins TRBV29-1 and TRBJ2-7; TRBD1 aligns across 7 bases. The CDR3 is made up of 12 amino acids. Looked up from germline, CDR1 is SQVTM and CDR2 is ANQGSEA. V shed 4 bases and J 0 bases; nucleotides not matched to a gene: 0. CDR3 residues: CSVGDSSYEQYF. The CDR3 bases are TGCAGCGTTGGGGACAGCTCCTACGAGCAGTACTTC.

V usage is TRBV5-1 and J usage is TRBJ2-7, with a weak D call TRBD1 (7 bases). The CDR3 has 14 amino acids. Trimming took 3 bases from V and 3 from J, leaving 13 bases between them. The V gene's germline CDR1 is SGHRS and CDR2 YFSETQ. The CDR3 DNA is TGCGCCAGCAGCTACGACAGGGAGGTCTACGAGCAGTACTTC. Residues: CASSYDREVYEQYF.

The chain recombines TRBV11-2 with TRBJ1-3; tentative D call: TRBD1 (5 bases). Deletions cut 4 bases from V and 0 bases from J, with 13 bases between. Germline V CDR1 and CDR2: SGHAT, FQNNGV. The CDR3 has 16 residues. The CDR3 is CASSSLDRDSGNTIYF. In DNA, the CDR3 is TGTGCCAGCAGCTCACTTGACAGAGACTCTGGAAACACCATATATTTT.

This clonotype has just one count. The chain has TRBV30 and TRBJ1-2; perhaps TRBD1 as D (5 bases). The V end lost 4 bases, the J end lost 4 bases, and 13 bases lay between the germline ends. This CDR3 contains 13 residues. CDR1 and CDR2 from the germline V gene are GTSNPN and SVGIG (reference sequence). Here the CDR3 DNA reads TGTGCCTGGACCCTCGGGGGGGGCTATGGCTACACCTTC. Translating gives CAWTLGGGYGYTF.

A remark on this clonotype: Sequence at one end of the junction differs from germline and may be a read error. The V call is TRBV29-1, the J call TRBJ2-7; 11 bases are a match to TRBD1. Germline CDR1 and CDR2: SQVTM and ANQGSEA. The CDR3 has 13 amino acids. The CDR3 sequence: CSVPGQGGYGQYF. In DNA, the CDR3 is TGCAGCGTTCCGGGACAGGGGGGCTACGGGCAGTACTTC.

The V and J genes are TRBV6-5 and TRBJ1-1; D is undetermined. This CDR3 region has 15 residues. Germline V gene data show CDR1 as MNHEY and CDR2 as SVGAGI. The ends were cut back, 0 bases at V and 1 base at J, with 9 bases in the middle. The CDR3 DNA is TGTGCCAGCAGTTACTCGAGTCGGTCGAACACTGAAGCTTTCTTT. Encoded protein: CASSYSSRSNTEAFF.